A selection of T cell receptor beta chains follows, all from one sample in a study of blood T cells in healthy people across ages. TCRdb re-analysed the 5' RACE reads in MiXCR, keeping a single row per CDR3 protein. The sample has roughly 900,000 distinct CDR3 sequences, around 28% seen once; the top ten hold around a sixth. Sequencing was performed on blood. The receptors come from an elderly woman in good health. Both conserved end residues are part of each CDR3. The order of the fields is clone size, J gene, D gene, V gene, CDR3 DNA, CDR3 protein. A D gene is named only where the DNA matches it firmly. A row's size may be missing; if present it is once, few, many or a size class.

>few|TRBJ2-1|TRBD1|TRBV5-1
TGCGCCAGCAGCGTCTTCCCGGGACAGGGTGTTGAGGGTGAGCAGTTCTTC
CASSVFPGQGVEGEQFF
>few|TRBJ2-1|TRBD1|TRBV5-4
TGTGCCGGCAGCGGGGGACAGGGGGCTGGGAATGAGCAGTTCTTC
CAGSGGQGAGNEQFF
>.|TRBJ2-7|TRBD2|TRBV5-6
TGTGCCAGCAGCTTCGCGGGAGGTAACTACGAGCAGTACTTC
CASSFAGGNYEQYF
>many|TRBJ2-7|.|TRBV4-3
TGCGCCAGCAGCCAAGATCGGACAAGGGGTCGCTACGAGCAGTACTTC
CASSQDRTRGRYEQYF
>.|TRBJ1-4|.|TRBV5-1
TGCGCCAGCAGCCTGACGATAGTTGCAACTAATGAAAAACTGTTTTTT
CASSLTIVATNEKLFF
>.|TRBJ1-5|.|TRBV6-1
TGTGCCAGCGGTGACCGGGGATTTCAGCCCCAGCATTTT
CASGDRGFQPQHF
>many|TRBJ2-1|TRBD2|TRBV3-1
TGTGCCAGCAGCCAAGATCACGGGCGGCTAGCGGGGGGATCTTCCTACAATGAGCAGTTCTTC
CASSQDHGRLAGGSSYNEQFF
>many|TRBJ2-3|.|TRBV20-1
TGCAGTGCTAGAAAGGGACTGGTCACAGATACGCAGTATTTT
CSARKGLVTDTQYF
>.|TRBJ1-5|.|TRBV7-2
TGTGCCAGCAGCTTAGATTGGCAGGTAAATCAGCCCCAGCATTTT
CASSLDWQVNQPQHF
>many|TRBJ2-7|TRBD2|TRBV20-1
TGCAGTGAGAAGCGGGGAGGCACAAGCGAGCAGTACTTC
CSEKRGGTSEQYF
>few|TRBJ2-3|TRBD2|TRBV2
TGTGCCAGCAGTTCCTATAGCGGGGTTTTCACAGATACGCAGTATTTT
CASSSYSGVFTDTQYF
>.|TRBJ2-5|.|TRBV6-6
TGTGCCAGCAGCGCCTCCCGGGACCTGAAGGTCACCCAGTACTTC
CASSASRDLKVTQYF
>.|TRBJ2-3|.|TRBV10-3
TGTGCCATCAGATCCGCCATGGCAGATACGCAGTATTTT
CAIRSAMADTQYF